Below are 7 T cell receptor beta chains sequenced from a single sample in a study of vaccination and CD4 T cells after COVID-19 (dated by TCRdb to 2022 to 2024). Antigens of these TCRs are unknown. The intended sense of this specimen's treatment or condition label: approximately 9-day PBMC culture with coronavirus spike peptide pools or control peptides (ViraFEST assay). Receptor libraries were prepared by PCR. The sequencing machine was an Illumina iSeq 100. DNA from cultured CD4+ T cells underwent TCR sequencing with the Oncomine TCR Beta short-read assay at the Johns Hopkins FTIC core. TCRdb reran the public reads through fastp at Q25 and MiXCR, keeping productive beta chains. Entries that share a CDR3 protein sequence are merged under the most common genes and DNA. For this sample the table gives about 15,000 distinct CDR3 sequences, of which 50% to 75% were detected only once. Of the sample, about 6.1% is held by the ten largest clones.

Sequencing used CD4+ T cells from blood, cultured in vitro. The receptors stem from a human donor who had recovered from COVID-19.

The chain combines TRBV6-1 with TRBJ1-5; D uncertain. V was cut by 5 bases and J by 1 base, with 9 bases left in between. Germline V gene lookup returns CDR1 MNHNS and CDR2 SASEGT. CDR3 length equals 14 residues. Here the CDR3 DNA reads TGTGCCAGCAGTCCGGGATCGAGCAATCAGCCCCAGCATTTT. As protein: CASSPGSSNQPQHF.

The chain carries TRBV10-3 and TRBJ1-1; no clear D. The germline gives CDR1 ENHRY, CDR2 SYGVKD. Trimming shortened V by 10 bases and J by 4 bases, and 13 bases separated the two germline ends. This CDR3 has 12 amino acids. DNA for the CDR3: TGTGCCAGCAGCAACCCCAGCACTGAAGCTTTCTTT. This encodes CASSNPSTEAFF.

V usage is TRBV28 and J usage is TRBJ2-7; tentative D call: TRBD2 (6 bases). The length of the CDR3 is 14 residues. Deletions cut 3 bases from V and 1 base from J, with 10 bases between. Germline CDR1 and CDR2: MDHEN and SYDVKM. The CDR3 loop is CASSFGGASYEQYF. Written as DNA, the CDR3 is TGTGCCAGCAGTTTTGGCGGGGCGTCCTACGAGCAGTACTTC.

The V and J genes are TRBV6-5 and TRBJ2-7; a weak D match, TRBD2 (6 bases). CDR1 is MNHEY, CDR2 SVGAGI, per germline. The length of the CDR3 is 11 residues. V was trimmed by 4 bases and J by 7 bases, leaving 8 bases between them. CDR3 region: CASSSSGEQYF. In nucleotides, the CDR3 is TGTGCCAGCAGTTCGAGCGGGGAGCAGTACTTC.

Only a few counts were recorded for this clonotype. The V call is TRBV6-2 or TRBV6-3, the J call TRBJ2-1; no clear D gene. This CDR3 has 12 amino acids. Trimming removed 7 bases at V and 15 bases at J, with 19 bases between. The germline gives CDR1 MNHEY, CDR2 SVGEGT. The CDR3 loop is CASKTTVTQTFF. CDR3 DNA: TGTGCCAGCAAGACAACCGTCACTCAGACGTTCTTC.

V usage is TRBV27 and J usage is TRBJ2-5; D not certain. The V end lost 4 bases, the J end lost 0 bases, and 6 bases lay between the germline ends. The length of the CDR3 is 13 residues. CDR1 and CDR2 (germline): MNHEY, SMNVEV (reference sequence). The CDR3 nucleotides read TGTGCCAGCAGTTGGACCTACCAAGAGACCCAGTACTTC. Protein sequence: CASSWTYQETQYF.

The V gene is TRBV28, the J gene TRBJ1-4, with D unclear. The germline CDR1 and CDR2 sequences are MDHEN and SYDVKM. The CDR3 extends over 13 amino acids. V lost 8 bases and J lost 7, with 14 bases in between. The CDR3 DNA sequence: TGTGCCAGCTCTCTTAACGTAGGTGAAAAACTGTTTTTT. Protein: CASSLNVGEKLFF.